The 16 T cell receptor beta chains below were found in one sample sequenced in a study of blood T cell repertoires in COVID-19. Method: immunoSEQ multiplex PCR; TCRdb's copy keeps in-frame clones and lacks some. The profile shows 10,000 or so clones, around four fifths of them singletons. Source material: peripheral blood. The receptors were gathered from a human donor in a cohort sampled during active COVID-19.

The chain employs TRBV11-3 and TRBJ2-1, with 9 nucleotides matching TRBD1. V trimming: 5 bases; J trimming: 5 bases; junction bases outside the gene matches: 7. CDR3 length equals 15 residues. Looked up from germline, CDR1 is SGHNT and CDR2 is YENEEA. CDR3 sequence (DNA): TGTGCCAGCAGCGTGGGGACAGGGAGAAACAATGAGCAGTTCTTC. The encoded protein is CASSVGTGRNNEQFF.

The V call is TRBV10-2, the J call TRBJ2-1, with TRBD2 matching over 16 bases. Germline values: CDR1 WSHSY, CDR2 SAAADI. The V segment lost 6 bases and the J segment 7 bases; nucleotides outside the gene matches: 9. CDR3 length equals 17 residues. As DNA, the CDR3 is TGCGCCAGCAGGGCCGGGACTAGCGGGAGGGCCATTAATGAGCAGTTCTTC. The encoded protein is CASRAGTSGRAINEQFF.

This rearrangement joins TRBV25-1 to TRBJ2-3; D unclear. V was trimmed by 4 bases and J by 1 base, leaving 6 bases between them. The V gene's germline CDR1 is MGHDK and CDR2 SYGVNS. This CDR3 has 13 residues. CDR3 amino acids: CASSVTGTDTQYF. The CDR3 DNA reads TGTGCCAGCAGTGTTACAGGCACAGATACGCAGTATTTT.

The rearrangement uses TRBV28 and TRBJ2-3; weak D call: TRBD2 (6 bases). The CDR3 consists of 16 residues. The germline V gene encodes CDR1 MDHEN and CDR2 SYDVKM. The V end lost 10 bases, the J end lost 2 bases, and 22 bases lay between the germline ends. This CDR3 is CATELTRDWNTDTQYF. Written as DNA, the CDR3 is TGTGCCACCGAACTTACCCGGGACTGGAACACAGATACGCAGTATTTT.

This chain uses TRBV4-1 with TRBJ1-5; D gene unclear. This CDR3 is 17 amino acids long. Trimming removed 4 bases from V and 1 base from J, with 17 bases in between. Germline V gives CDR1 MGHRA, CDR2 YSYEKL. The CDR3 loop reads CASSPLGRVSSNQPQHF. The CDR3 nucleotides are TGCGCCAGCAGCCCACTAGGGAGGGTTAGCAGCAATCAGCCCCAGCATTTT.

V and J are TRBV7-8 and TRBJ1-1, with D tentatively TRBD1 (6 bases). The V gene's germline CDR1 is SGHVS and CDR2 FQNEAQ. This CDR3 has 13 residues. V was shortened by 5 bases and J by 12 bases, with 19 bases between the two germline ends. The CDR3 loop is CASSQDQTGLSFF. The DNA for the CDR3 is TGTGCCAGCAGCCAAGACCAAACAGGGTTATCTTTCTTT.

The CDR3 spells CASSLQGAGDNEQFF. The CDR3 coding sequence is TGTGCCAGCAGCTTACAGGGGGCGGGGGACAATGAGCAGTTCTTC. The chain links TRBV11-1 to TRBJ2-1; possible D gene TRBD1, 8 bases. The germline gives CDR1 SGHAT, CDR2 FQDESV (reference sequence). The CDR3 loop spans 15 amino acids. Trimming pared 2 bases from V and 5 bases from J, leaving 13 bases between.

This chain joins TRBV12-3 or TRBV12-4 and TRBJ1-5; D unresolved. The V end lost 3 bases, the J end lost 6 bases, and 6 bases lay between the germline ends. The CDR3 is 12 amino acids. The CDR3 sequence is CASSFGGQPQHF. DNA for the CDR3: TGTGCCAGCAGTTTTGGCGGTCAGCCCCAGCATTTT.

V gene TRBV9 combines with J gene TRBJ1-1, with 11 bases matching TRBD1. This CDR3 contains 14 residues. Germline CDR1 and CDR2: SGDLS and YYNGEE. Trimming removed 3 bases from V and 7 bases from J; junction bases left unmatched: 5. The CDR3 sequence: CASSAGQGAVEAFF. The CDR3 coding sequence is TGTGCCAGCAGCGCCGGACAGGGGGCGGTTGAAGCTTTCTTT.

The CDR3 sequence is CASSLAPGRGAADTQYF. CDR3 bases: TGTGCCAGCAGCTTAGCCCCCGGGAGAGGGGCGGCAGATACGCAGTATTTT. The V call is TRBV7-9, the J call TRBJ2-3; a possible D gene is TRBD2 (6 bases). Between the trimmed V and J ends, which lost 0 bases and 4 bases, there was a span of 17 bases. The germline V gene encodes CDR1 SEHNR and CDR2 FQNEAQ (reference sequence). This CDR3 comprises 17 residues. The full variable domain, rest sourced from reference TRBV7-9 and TRBJ2-3, is DTGVSQNPRHKITKRGQNVTFRCDPISEHNRLYWYRQTLGQGPEFLTYFQNEAQLEKSRLLSDRFSAERPKGSFSTLEIQRTEQGDSAMYLCASSLAPGRGAADTQYFGPGTRLTVL.

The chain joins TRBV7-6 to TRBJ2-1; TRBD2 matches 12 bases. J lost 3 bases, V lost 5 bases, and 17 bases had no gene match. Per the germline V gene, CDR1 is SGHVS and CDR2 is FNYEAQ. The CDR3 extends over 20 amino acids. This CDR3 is CASSQQFLAGGRDFYNEQFF. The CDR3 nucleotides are TGTGCCAGCAGCCAACAGTTTCTAGCGGGAGGGAGGGATTTCTACAATGAGCAGTTCTTC.

This chain's CDR3 is CASGATLEAFF. CDR3 DNA: TGTGCCAGCGGGGCTACCCTTGAAGCTTTCTTT. V and J are TRBV6-5 and TRBJ1-1; D is perhaps TRBD1 (5 bases). V lost 8 bases and J 7 bases, leaving 11 bases between the germline ends. CDR3 length: 11 amino acids. Germline V lookup: CDR1 MNHEY, CDR2 SVGAGI.

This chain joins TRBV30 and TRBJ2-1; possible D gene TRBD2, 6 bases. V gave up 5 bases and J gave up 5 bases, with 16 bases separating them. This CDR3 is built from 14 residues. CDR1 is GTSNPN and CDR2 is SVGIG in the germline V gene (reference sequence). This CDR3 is CAWAAGQLDNEQFF. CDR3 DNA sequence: TGTGCCTGGGCGGCGGGGCAATTAGACAATGAGCAGTTCTTC.

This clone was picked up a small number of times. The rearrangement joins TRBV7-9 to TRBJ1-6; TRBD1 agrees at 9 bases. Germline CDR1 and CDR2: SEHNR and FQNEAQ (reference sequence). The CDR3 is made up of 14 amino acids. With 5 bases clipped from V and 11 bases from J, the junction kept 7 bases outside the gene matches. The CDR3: CASSLPGQGAPLHF. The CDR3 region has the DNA TGTGCCAGCAGCCTCCCGGGACAGGGCGCACCCCTCCACTTT. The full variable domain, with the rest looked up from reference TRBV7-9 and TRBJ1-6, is DTGVSQNPRHKITKRGQNVTFRCDPISEHNRLYWYRQTLGQGPEFLTYFQNEAQLEKSRLLSDRFSAERPKGSFSTLEIQRTEQGDSAMYLCASSLPGQGAPLHFGNGTRLTVT.

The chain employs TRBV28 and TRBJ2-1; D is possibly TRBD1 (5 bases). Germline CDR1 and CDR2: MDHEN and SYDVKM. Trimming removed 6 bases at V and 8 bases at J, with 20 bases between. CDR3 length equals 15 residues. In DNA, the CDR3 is TGTGCCAGCAGGTATTCCCCCCAGGGTTCGTATGAGCAGTTCTTC. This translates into CASRYSPQGSYEQFF.

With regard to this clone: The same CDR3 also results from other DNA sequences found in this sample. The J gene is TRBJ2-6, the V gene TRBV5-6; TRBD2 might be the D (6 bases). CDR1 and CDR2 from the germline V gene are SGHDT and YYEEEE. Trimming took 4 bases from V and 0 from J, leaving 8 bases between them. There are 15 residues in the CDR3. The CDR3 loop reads CASSPRGSGANVLTF. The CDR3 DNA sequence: TGTGCCAGCAGCCCGCGGGGCTCTGGGGCCAACGTCCTGACTTTC.